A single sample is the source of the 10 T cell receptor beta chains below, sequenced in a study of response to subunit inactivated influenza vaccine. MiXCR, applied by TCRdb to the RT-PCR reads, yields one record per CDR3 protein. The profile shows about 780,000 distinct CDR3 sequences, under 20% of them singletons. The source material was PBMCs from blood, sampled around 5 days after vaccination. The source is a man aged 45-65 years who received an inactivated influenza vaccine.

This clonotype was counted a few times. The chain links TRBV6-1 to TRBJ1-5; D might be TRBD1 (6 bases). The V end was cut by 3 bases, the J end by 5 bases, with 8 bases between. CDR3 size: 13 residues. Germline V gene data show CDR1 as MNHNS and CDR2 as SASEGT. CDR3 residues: CASSEGADQPQHF. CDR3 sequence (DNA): TGTGCCAGCAGTGAGGGGGCCGATCAGCCCCAGCATTTT.

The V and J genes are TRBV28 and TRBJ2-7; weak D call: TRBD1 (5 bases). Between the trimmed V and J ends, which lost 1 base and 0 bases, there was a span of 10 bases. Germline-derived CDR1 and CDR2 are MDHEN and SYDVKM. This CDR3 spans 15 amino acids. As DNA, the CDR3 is TGTGCCAGCAGTTTATCGAGGACACTCTCCTACGAGCAGTACTTC. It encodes CASSLSRTLSYEQYF. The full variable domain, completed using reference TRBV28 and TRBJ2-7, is DVKVTQSSRYLVKRTGEKVFLECVQDMDHENMFWYRQDPGLGLRLIYFSYDVKMKEKGDIPEGYSVSREKKERFSLILESASTNQTSMYLCASSLSRTLSYEQYFGPGTRLTVT.

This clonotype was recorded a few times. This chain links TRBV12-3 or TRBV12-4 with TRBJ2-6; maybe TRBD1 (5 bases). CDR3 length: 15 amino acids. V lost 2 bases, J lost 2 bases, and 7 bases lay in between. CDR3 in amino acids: CASSLSGTGANVLTF. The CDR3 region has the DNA TGTGCCAGCAGTTTATCAGGGACTGGGGCCAACGTCCTGACTTTC.

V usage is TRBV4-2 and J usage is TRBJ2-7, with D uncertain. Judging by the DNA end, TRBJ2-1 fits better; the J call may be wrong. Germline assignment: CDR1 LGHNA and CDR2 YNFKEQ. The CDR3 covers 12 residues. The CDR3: CASSQDGYEQFF. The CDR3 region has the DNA TGTGCCAGCAGCCAGGACGGGTACGAGCAGTTCTTC.

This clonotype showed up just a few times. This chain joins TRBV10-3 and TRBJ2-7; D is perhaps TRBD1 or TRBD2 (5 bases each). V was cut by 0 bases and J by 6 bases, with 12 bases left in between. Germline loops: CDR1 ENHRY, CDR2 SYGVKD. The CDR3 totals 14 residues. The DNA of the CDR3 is TGTGCCATCAGTGAGTCGGGACCTCAGGGCGAGCAGTACTTC. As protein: CAISESGPQGEQYF.

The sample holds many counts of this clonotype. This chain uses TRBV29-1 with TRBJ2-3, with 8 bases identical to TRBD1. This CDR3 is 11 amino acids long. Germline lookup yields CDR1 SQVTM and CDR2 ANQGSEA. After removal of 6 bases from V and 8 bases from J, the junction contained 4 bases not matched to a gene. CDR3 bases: TGCAGCGTAGACAGGGGAGGTACGCAGTATTTT. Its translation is CSVDRGGTQYF.

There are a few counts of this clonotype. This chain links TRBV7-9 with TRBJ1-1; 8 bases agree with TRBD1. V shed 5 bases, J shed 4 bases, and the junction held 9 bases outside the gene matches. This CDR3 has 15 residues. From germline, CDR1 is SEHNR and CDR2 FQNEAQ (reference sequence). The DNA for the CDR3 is TGTGCCAGCAGCACCTCGGACAGGGCGAGCACTGAAGCTTTCTTT. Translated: CASSTSDRASTEAFF.

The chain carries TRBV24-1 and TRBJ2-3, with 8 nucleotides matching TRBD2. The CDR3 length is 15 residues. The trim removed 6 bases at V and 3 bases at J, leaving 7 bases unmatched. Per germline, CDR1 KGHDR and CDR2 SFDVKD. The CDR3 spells CATSLSGRRTDTQYF. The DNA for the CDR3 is TGTGCCACCAGTCTGAGCGGGAGAAGAACAGATACGCAGTATTTT.

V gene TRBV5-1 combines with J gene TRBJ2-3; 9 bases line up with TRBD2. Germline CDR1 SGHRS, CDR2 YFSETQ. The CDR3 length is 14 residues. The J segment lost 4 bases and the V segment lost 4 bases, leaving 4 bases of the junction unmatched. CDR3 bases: TGCGCCAGCAGCGCAACTAGCGGGCCAGATACGCAGTATTTT. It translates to CASSATSGPDTQYF. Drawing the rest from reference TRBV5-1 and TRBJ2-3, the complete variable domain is KAGVTQTPRYLIKTRGQQVTLSCSPISGHRSVSWYQQTPGQGLQFLFEYFSETQRNKGNFPGRFSGRQFSNSRSEMNVSTLELGDSALYLCASSATSGPDTQYFGPGTRLTVL.

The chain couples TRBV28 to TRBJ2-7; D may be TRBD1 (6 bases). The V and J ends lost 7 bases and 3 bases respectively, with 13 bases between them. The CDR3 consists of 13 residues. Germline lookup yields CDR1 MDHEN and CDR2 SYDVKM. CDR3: CASKGGHLYEQYF. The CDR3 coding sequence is TGTGCCAGCAAAGGGGGACACCTCTACGAGCAGTACTTC.